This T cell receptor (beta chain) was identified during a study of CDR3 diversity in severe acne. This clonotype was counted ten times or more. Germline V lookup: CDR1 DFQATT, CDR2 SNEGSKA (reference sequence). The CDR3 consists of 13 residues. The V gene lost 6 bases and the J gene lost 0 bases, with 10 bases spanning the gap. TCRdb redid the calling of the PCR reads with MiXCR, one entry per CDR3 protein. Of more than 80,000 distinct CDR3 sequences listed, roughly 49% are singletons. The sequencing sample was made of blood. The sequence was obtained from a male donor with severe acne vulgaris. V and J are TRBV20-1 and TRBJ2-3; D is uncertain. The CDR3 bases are TGCAGTGCGTTTCGGAGAAGCACAGATACGCAGTATTTT. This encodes CSAFRRSTDTQYF.